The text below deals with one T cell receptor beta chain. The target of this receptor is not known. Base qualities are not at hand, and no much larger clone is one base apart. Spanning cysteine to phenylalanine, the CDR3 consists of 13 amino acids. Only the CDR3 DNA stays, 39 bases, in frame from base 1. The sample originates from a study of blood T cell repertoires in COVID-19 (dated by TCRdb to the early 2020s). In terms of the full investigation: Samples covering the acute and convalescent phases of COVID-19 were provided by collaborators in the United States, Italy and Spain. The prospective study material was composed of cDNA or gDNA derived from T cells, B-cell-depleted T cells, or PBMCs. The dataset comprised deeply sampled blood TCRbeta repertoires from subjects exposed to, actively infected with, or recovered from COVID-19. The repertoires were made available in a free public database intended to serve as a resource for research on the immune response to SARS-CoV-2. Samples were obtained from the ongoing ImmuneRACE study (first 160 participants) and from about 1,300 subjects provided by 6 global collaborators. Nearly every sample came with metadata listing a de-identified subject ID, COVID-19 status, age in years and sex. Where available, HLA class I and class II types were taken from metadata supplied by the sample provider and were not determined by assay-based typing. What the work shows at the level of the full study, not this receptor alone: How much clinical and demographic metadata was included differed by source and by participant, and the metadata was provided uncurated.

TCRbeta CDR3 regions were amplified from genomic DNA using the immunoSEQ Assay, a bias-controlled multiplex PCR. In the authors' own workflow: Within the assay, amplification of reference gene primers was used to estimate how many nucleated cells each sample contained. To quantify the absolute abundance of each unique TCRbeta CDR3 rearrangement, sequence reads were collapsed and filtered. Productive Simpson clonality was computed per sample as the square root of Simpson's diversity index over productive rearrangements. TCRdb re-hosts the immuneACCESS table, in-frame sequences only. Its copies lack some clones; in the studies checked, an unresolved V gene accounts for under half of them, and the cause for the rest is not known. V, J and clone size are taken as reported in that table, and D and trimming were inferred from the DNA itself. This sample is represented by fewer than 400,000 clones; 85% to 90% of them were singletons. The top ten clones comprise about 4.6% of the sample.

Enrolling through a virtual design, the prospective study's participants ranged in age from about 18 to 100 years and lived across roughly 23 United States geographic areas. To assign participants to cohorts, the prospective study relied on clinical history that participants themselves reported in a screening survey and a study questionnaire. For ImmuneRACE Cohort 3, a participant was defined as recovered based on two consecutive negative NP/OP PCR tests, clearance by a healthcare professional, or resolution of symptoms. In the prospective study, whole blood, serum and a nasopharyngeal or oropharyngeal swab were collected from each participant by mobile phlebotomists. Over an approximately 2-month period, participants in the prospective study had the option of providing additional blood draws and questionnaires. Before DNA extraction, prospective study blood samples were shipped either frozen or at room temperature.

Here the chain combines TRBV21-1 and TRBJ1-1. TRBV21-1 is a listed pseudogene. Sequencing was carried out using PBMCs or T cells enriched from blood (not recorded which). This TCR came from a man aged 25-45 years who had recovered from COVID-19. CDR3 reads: CASSKAEAGEAFF. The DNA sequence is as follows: TGTGCCAGCAGCAAAGCGGAGGCAGGCGAAGCTTTCTTT.